The present T cell receptor beta chain was sequenced within a study of T-cell memory formation after mild COVID-19. Using its own MiXCR run on the 5' RACE reads, TCRdb lists one record per CDR3 protein. The table lists 29,000 or so distinct CDR3 sequences, about 12% of them singletons. General study results and limits: Day 15 to 85 contracting clones showed balanced CD4/CD8; day 15 to 37 expanders favored CD4+. Pre-infection memory carried some responding clones, suggesting that cross-reactive memory joined.

This clonotype was picked up a small number of times. Its target is unknown. The CDR3 contains 16 residues. J gave up 0 bases and V 7 bases, and 8 bases lay outside the gene matches. Germline V gives CDR1 SGHRS, CDR2 YFSETQ. Sequencing input: PBMCs or a T cell subset sorted from them (not recorded which). The V gene is TRBV5-1, the J gene TRBJ2-3, with TRBD2 identical over 10 bases. The clonotype was recovered from an adult woman who had mild COVID-19 (a few samples of this study predate the infection). Cell type and time point are not known. CDR3 bases: TGCGCCAGCGAGAAACCTAGCGGGGGAAGCACAGATACGCAGTATTTT. As protein: CASEKPSGGSTDTQYF.